The clone carrying this T cell receptor beta chain occurred a few times. Antigen specificity is unknown. These data originate in a study of CD8 T cells in ankylosing spondylitis. Whole-study findings and limits: Reportedly, disease-linked clones are significantly enriched in ankylosing spondylitis patients' matched synovial fluid. Disease-linked clones bore a CD8+ phenotype, appearing relatively rarely in peripheral blood.

The V gene's germline CDR1 is SGHRS and CDR2 YFSETQ. The CDR3 is 13 residues long. Trimming stripped 2 bases from V and 2 bases from J, with 8 bases between. TCRdb re-called the 5' RACE reads with MiXCR, one entry per CDR3 protein. The table records approximately 290,000 distinct CDR3 sequences, around 20% of them present only once. The rearrangement links TRBV5-1 to TRBJ2-7; D not certain. This receptor was taken from a female donor with ankylosing spondylitis or in good health (not recorded which). The sequenced material came from blood, either unsorted or a sorted T cell fraction (not recorded which). CDR3 coding DNA: TGCGCCAGCAGCTTCCAAGCAGCCTACGAGCAGTACTTC. As protein: CASSFQAAYEQYF.